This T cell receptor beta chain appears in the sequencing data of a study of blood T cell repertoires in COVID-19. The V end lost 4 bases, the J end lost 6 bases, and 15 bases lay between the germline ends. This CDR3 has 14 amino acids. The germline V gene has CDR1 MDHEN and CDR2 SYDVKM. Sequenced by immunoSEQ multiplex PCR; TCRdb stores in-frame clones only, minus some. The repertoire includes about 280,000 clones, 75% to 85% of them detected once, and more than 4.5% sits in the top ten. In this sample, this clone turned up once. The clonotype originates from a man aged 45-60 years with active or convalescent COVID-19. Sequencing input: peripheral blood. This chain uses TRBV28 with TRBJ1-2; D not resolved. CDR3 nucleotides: TGTGCCAGCAGTTCCGGGTCCCCGGGTCATGGCTACACCTTC. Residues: CASSSGSPGHGYTF.